This passage covers 11 T cell receptor beta chains from one sample sequenced in a study of a mutant IDH1 vaccine in newly diagnosed glioma. Their antigens are not known. The protocol was immunoSEQ multiplex PCR, while the TCRdb copy is restricted to in-frame clones and leaves out a portion. The sample records tens of thousands of clones, more than 85% being singletons. Sample time point: week 35, safety follow-up. What each vaccine dose contained was 300 ug of mutant IDH1 20-mer peptide, accompanied by topical imiquimod. The sample in question was PBMCs, obtained from a glioma patient whose treatment included an IDH1 peptide vaccine. Receptors originate from a man aged 25-40 years with glioma.

The CDR3 DNA reads TGCGCCAGCAGCGGGGGGGTTGCTACTAATGAAAAACTGTTTTTT. Its translation: CASSGGVATNEKLFF. The chain uses TRBV5-1 and TRBJ1-4; TRBD1 is a possible D gene (5 bases). V dropped 4 bases and J dropped 2 bases, with 12 bases sitting between them. From germline, CDR1 is SGHRS and CDR2 YFSETQ. The CDR3 covers 15 residues. Using reference TRBV5-1 and TRBJ1-4 for the parts outside the CDR3, the full variable domain is KAGVTQTPRYLIKTRGQQVTLSCSPISGHRSVSWYQQTPGQGLQFLFEYFSETQRNKGNFPGRFSGRQFSNSRSEMNVSTLELGDSALYLCASSGGVATNEKLFFGSGTQLSVL.

V is TRBV5-4 and J is TRBJ2-6; D ambiguous. V was pared by 0 bases and J by 0 bases, with 7 bases between. Germline values: CDR1 SGHNT, CDR2 YYREEE (reference sequence). The CDR3 totals 16 residues. CDR3 region: CASSLVAPSGANVLTF. DNA of the CDR3: TGTGCCAGCAGCTTGGTGGCACCCTCTGGGGCCAACGTCCTGACTTTC.

The chain joins TRBV28 to TRBJ1-2; D might be TRBD1 (6 bases). Per the germline V gene, CDR1 is MDHEN and CDR2 is SYDVKM. Between the trimmed V and J ends, which lost 6 bases and 4 bases, there was a span of 15 bases. CDR3 length: 14 amino acids. The CDR3 sequence is CASSLTGKIYGYTF. The DNA of the CDR3 is TGTGCCAGCAGCCTCACAGGGAAGATCTATGGCTACACCTTC.

The chain joins TRBV6-1 to TRBJ1-4; 10 bases map to TRBD1. The J segment lost 5 bases and the V segment lost 6 bases, leaving 6 bases of the junction unmatched. This CDR3 comprises 15 residues. Germline CDR1 MNHNS, CDR2 SASEGT. Written as DNA, the CDR3 is TGTGCCAGCAGCCAGACGGGACAGGGGAATGAAAAACTGTTTTTT. As protein: CASSQTGQGNEKLFF.

The chain employs TRBV5-5 and TRBJ2-7; 10 positions agree with TRBD1. The CDR3 loop spans 17 amino acids. Germline loops: CDR1 SGHKS, CDR2 YYEKEE (reference sequence). Trimming took 0 bases from V and 0 from J; bases not matched to a gene: 6. The CDR3: CASSLASTGGISYEQYF. The CDR3, as DNA: TGTGCCAGCAGCTTGGCCTCGACAGGGGGCATCTCCTACGAGCAGTACTTC.

The rearrangement uses TRBV7-9 and TRBJ2-1, with D possibly matching TRBD1 (7 bases). Germline V gene lookup returns CDR1 SEHNR and CDR2 FQNEAQ (reference sequence). The CDR3 spans 15 residues. V was pared by 1 base and J by 4 bases, with 11 bases between. The CDR3 reads CASSLDQGGYNEQFF. Written as DNA, the CDR3 is TGTGCCAGCAGCTTAGATCAGGGGGGATACAATGAGCAGTTCTTC.

V and J are TRBV14 and TRBJ2-7, with D perhaps given as TRBD1 or TRBD2 (6 bases each). The germline CDR1 and CDR2 sequences are SGHDN and FVKESK. The CDR3 runs to 15 residues. V was shortened by 6 bases and J by 3 bases, with 18 bases between the two germline ends. The CDR3, as DNA: TGTGCCAGCAGTCCTGGCCGGGGGCACGGCTACGAGCAGTACTTC. It specifies CASSPGRGHGYEQYF.

This clone qualifies as medium-sized. V and J are TRBV6-1 and TRBJ1-5, with D tentatively TRBD1 (5 bases). In germline, CDR1 is MNHNS, CDR2 SASEGT. Trimming shortened V by 2 bases and J by 15 bases, and 17 bases separated the two germline ends. CDR3 length: 13 residues. CDR3 sequence reads: CASSEIRAGPPHF. In nucleotides, the CDR3 is TGTGCCAGCAGTGAAATTCGGGCAGGGCCACCGCATTTT.

The chain has TRBV27 and TRBJ1-2, with no clear D. From germline, CDR1 is MNHEY and CDR2 SMNVEV (reference sequence). The V and J ends lost 7 bases and 6 bases respectively, with 15 bases between them. CDR3 length: 13 residues. CDR3 in amino acids: CASTGGLNHGYTF. CDR3 bases: TGTGCCAGCACGGGAGGACTAAACCATGGCTACACCTTC.

This rearrangement joins TRBV7-2 to TRBJ2-5, with D unresolved. CDR3 size: 11 residues. V was pared by 1 base and J by 5 bases, with 2 bases between. Germline V CDR1 and CDR2: SGHTA, FQGNSA. Here the CDR3 DNA reads TGTGCCAGCAGCTTAGTTGAGACCCAGTACTTC. It is translated as CASSLVETQYF.

On this clone: Other nucleotide sequences from this sample produce the same CDR3. J is TRBJ1-2 and V is TRBV15; D is uncertain. CDR3 length: 14 amino acids. V lost 0 bases and J lost 0, with 5 bases in between. CDR1 is LNHNV and CDR2 is YYDKDF in the germline V gene (reference sequence). Here the CDR3 DNA reads TGTGCCACCAGCAGAGATACAGCTAACTATGGCTACACCTTC. Translated: CATSRDTANYGYTF.